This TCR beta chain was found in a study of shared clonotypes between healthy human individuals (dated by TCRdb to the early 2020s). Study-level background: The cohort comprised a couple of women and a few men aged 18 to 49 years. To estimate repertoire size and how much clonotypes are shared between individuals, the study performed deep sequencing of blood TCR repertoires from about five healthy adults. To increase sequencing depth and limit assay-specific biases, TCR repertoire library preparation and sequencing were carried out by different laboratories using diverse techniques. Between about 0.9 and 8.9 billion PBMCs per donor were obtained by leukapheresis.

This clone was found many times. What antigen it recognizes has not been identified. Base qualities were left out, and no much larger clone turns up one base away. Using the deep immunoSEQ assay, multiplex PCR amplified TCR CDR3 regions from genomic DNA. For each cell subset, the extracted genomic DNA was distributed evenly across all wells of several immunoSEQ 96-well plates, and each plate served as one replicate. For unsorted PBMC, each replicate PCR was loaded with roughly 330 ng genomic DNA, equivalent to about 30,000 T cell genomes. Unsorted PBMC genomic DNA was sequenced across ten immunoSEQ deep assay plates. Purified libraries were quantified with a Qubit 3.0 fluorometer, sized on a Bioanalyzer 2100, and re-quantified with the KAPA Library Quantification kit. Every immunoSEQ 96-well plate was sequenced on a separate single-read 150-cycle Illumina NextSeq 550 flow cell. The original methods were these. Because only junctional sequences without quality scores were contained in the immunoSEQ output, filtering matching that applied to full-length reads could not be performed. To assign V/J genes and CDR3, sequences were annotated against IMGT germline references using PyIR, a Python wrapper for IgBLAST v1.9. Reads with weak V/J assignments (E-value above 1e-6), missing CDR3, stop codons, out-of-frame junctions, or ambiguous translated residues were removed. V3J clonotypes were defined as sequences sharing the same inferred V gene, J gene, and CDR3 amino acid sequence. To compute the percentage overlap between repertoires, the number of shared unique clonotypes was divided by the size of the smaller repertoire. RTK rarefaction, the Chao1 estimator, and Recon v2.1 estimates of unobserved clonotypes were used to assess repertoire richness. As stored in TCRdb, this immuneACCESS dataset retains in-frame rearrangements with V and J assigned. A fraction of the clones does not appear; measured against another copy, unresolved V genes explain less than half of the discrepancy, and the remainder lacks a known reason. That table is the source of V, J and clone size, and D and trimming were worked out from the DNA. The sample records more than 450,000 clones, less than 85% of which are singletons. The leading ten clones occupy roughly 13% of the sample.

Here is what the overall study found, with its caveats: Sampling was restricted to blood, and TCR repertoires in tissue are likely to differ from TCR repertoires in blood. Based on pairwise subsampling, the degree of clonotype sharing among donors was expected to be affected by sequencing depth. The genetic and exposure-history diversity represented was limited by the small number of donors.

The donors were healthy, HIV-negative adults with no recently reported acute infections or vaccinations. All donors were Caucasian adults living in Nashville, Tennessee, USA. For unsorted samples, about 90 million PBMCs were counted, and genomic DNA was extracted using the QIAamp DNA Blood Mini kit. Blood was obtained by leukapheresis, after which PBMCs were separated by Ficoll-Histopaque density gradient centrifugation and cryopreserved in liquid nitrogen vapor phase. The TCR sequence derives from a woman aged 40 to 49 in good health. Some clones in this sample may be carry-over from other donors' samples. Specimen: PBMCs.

The DNA sequence is given as TGTGCCAGCAGCTTAATGCGGGAGGGCCGCAATGAGCAGTTCTTC. Translated, this gives CASSLMREGRNEQFF. The chain is assembled from TRBV7-3 and TRBJ2-1, with 9 bases matching TRBD2. The CDR3, cysteine through phenylalanine, is 15 amino acids long. This entry keeps only the CDR3 DNA: 45 bases, framed from base 1. After removal of 1 base from V and 6 bases from J, the junction retains 4 bases not matched to a gene. The germline V gene sets CDR1 to SGHTA and CDR2 to FQGTGA.